Following are 3 T cell receptor beta chains from one sample sequenced in a study of Ad26.COV2.S vaccination and SARS-CoV-2 variants. Described treatment: around 19 received Ad26.COV2.S at low or high dose, single or two shots; about 5 received placebo; per-sample allocation not given. Specimens were obtained on day 63 following the first vaccine or placebo injection. The data were produced by immunoSEQ multiplex PCR, yet TCRdb's version contains in-frame clones alone and is incomplete. The sample has hundreds of thousands of clones, 90% seen once. The sample here was peripheral blood, taken in a trial of Ad26.COV2.S vaccine versus placebo. These receptors came from a person between 18 and 60 years old who received the Ad26.COV2.S COVID-19 vaccine or a placebo.

CDR3 amino acids: CASSLELAGGPHTGELFF. CDR3 in DNA: TGTGCCAGCAGCTTAGAACTAGCGGGAGGGCCTCACACCGGGGAGCTGTTTTTT. This sequence joins TRBV5-4 and TRBJ2-2; 13 nucleotides match TRBD2. Losses at the gene ends were 2 bases for V and 3 bases for J; bases not matched to a gene: 7. The CDR3 sequence is 18 residues long. Germline V gene lookup returns CDR1 SGHNT and CDR2 YYREEE (reference sequence).

The table lists this clone with a count of one. The chain links TRBV2 to TRBJ2-7; D remains ambiguous. The CDR3 sequence is 13 residues long. With 8 bases removed from V and 0 bases from J, the gap between germline ends came to 11 bases. Germline V CDR1 and CDR2: SNHLY, FYNNEI. DNA of the CDR3: TGTGCCAGCTGGATAACCTCCTCCTACGAGCAGTACTTC. Translation: CASWITSSYEQYF.

This chain links TRBV4-3 with TRBJ2-2; D is ambiguous. CDR3 size: 14 residues. Germline CDR1 and CDR2: LGHNA and YSLEER. Trimming removed 0 bases from V and 7 bases from J, with 9 bases in between. The CDR3: CASSQDVKGGELFF. The CDR3, as DNA: TGCGCCAGCAGCCAAGATGTCAAGGGCGGGGAGCTGTTTTTT.